The T cell receptor (beta chain) under discussion was sequenced for a study of blood T cell repertoires in COVID-19. As for the study in general: PBMCs, B-cell-depleted T cells, or T cells were the source of the cDNA or gDNA that made up the material.

Study processing details: By means of reference gene primer amplification, nucleated cell counts were estimated. Sequencing used immunoSEQ multiplex PCR; TCRdb keeps in-frame clones, though not all of them. V, J and clone size are taken as reported in that table, and D and trimming were inferred from the DNA itself. Of some 300,000 clones in the sample, 90% were seen once. This CDR3 comprises 13 residues. V gave up 3 bases and J gave up 2 bases, with 8 bases separating them. Germline values: CDR1 MDHEN, CDR2 SYDVKM. This chain connects TRBV28 to TRBJ2-7; D uncertain. This TCR came from a woman aged 18-29 years with acute COVID-19. The sample taken for sequencing was PBMCs or T cells enriched from blood (not recorded which). CDR3 in DNA: TGTGCCAGCAGTTTGAGCGATACCTACGAGCAGTACTTC. This encodes CASSLSDTYEQYF.